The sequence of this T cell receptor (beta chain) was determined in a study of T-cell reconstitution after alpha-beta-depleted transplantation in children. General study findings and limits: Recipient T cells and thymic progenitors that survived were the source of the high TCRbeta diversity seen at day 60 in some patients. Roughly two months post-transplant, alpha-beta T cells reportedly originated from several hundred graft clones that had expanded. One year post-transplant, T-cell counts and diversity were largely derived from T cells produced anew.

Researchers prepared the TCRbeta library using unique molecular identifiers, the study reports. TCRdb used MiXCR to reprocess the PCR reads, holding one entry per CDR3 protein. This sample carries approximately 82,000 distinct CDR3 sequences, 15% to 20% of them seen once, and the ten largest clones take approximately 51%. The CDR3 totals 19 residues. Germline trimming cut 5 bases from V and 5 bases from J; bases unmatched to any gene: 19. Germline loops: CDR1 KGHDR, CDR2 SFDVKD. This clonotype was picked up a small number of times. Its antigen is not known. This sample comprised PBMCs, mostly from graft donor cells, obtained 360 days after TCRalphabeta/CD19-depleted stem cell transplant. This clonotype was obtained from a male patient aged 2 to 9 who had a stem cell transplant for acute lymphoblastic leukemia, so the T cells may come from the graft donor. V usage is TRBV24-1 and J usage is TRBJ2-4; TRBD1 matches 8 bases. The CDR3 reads CATSGAVLRTGKFQNIQYF. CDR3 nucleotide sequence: TGTGCCACCAGTGGTGCCGTACTTAGGACAGGGAAGTTCCAAAACATTCAGTACTTC.